The 7 T cell receptor beta chains listed next were all sequenced from one sample in a study of blood T cells in healthy people across ages. Combining a sample-barcoded 5' primer with a J-beta primer mix, a second PCR ran for about 6 to 12 cycles. MiXCR, run by TCRdb on the 5' RACE reads, gives a single entry per CDR3 protein. The sample lists roughly 1,700,000 distinct CDR3 sequences; under 30% were seen once. The sequencing sample was made of blood. All receptors derive from a woman aged 25 to 39 in good health.

The chain combines TRBV5-1 with TRBJ2-4, with 10 bases matching TRBD2. Germline V gene data show CDR1 as SGHRS and CDR2 as YFSETQ. V was clipped by 1 base and J by 13 bases; unmatched bases: 17. The CDR3 spans 17 residues. The CDR3 loop reads CASSLSWISGGYNEQYF. The CDR3 DNA is TGCGCCAGCAGCTTGTCTTGGATTAGCGGGGGGTACAATGAGCAGTACTTC.

The rearrangement links TRBV30 to TRBJ1-1; TRBD1 matches 8 bases. This CDR3 is 12 amino acids long. V was pared by 2 bases and J by 4 bases, with 0 bases of the junction left unmatched. Germline loops: CDR1 GTSNPN, CDR2 SVGIG (reference sequence). The CDR3: CAWSQGATEAFF. The CDR3 DNA follows: TGTGCCTGGAGTCAGGGGGCCACTGAAGCTTTCTTT.

V and J are TRBV15 and TRBJ1-1; no firm D call. The V gene lost 1 base and the J gene lost 3 bases, with 9 bases spanning the gap. The CDR3 sequence is 14 residues long. The V gene's germline CDR1 is LNHNV and CDR2 YYDKDF (reference sequence). CDR3 region: CATSRGGLYTEAFF. The CDR3, as DNA: TGTGCCACCAGCAGAGGAGGGCTTTACACTGAAGCTTTCTTT.

The chain joins TRBV7-7 to TRBJ2-7; TRBD2 is a possible D gene (5 bases). The closer fit of TRBJ2-5 to the DNA end suggests the J call may be wrong. Germline V CDR1 and CDR2: SSHAT, FNYEAQ (reference sequence). The CDR3 has 14 residues. CDR3 in DNA: TGTGCCAGCAGCGCCCGGACTGACCCGGGGACCCAGTACTTC. The encoded protein is CASSARTDPGTQYF.

This clonotype was detected many times. The chain recombines TRBV6-6 with TRBJ1-2, with D maybe TRBD1 (6 bases). The CDR3 consists of 14 residues. Germline-derived CDR1 and CDR2 are MNHNY and SVGAGI (reference sequence). V lost 4 bases and J lost 4, with 13 bases in between. This CDR3 is CASSSGRGGYGYTF. DNA of the CDR3: TGTGCCAGCAGTTCCGGCAGGGGAGGCTATGGCTACACCTTC.

As regards this clonotype: One junction end does not reproduce the germline sequence, and a read error may be involved. The J gene is TRBJ2-5, the V gene TRBV10-3; the match to TRBD1 covers 7 bases. The germline V gene has CDR1 ENHRY and CDR2 SYGVKD. The CDR3 runs 21 residues. CDR3 loop: CAVSEWQGVGGLAPYQETQYF. The CDR3 nucleotides read TGTGCCGTCAGTGAATGGCAGGGGGTGGGCGGTCTCGCCCCGTACCAAGAGACCCAGTACTTC.

Comment on this clonotype: The CDR3 does not close with the conserved phenylalanine or tryptophan, likely indicating a read error. The chain joins TRBV27 to TRBJ2-7; TRBD1 might be the D (7 bases). The CDR3 has 15 residues. The germline CDR1 and CDR2 sequences are MNHEY and SMNVEV (reference sequence). The V end was cut by 4 bases, the J end by 5 bases, with 18 bases between. CDR3 sequence reads: CASSSRQGLDHEQYS. The CDR3 DNA is TGTGCCAGCAGTTCAAGACAGGGACTCGACCACGAGCAGTACTCC.